The rows below give T cell receptor beta chains drawn from one sample of a study of blood T cell repertoires in COVID-19. Only in-frame clones appear in the TCRdb table, and some are missing; sequencing was by immunoSEQ multiplex PCR. The repertoire holds a few hundred thousand clones, with roughly 87% as singletons. Material: peripheral blood. These receptor sequences come from a woman aged 50 to 60 who had recovered from COVID-19. The CDR3 runs from the conserved cysteine through the conserved F or W. Each record gives: V gene, clone size, D gene, J gene, CDR3 DNA, CDR3 protein. A D gene is named only where the DNA matches it firmly. Size is stated for part of the rows, as once, few or many counts, or as a class when the clone is expanded.

V gene: TRBV6-5; clone size: -; D gene: -; J gene: TRBJ1-1; CDR3 DNA: TGTGCCAGCAGTTTCGACAGATATAACACTGAAGCTTTCTTT; CDR3 protein: CASSFDRYNTEAFF
V gene: TRBV6-6; clone size: -; D gene: -; J gene: TRBJ2-7; CDR3 DNA: TGTGCCAGCAGTTACTCGGGGGGAGAAAACTACGAGCAGTACTTC; CDR3 protein: CASSYSGGENYEQYF
V gene: TRBV7-2; clone size: -; D gene: -; J gene: TRBJ1-1; CDR3 DNA: TGTGCCAGCAGCTTAGCGATCAGACTTAACACTGAAGCTTTCTTT; CDR3 protein: CASSLAIRLNTEAFF
V gene: TRBV5-8; clone size: -; D gene: -; J gene: TRBJ1-2; CDR3 DNA: TGTGCCAGCTCCCCCGGGGGGATATACTATGGCTACACCTTC; CDR3 protein: CASSPGGIYYGYTF
V gene: TRBV18; clone size: -; D gene: -; J gene: TRBJ1-6; CDR3 DNA: TGTGCCAGCTCCCGTGAGAGCAGGGAATCACCCCTCCACTTT; CDR3 protein: CASSRESRESPLHF
V gene: TRBV28; clone size: -; D gene: -; J gene: TRBJ2-7; CDR3 DNA: TGTGCCAGCAGTTTGTCAGGGAGGTCCTACGAGCAGTACTTC; CDR3 protein: CASSLSGRSYEQYF
V gene: TRBV7-3; clone size: few; D gene: TRBD2; J gene: TRBJ2-1; CDR3 DNA: TGTGCCAGCAGCCGATCTAGCGGACCGTACAATGAGCAGTTCTTC; CDR3 protein: CASSRSSGPYNEQFF
V gene: TRBV20-1; clone size: -; D gene: TRBD2; J gene: TRBJ2-7; CDR3 DNA: TGCAGTGCTAGTCTGGCTAGCGGGGTATACGAGCAGTACTTC; CDR3 protein: CSASLASGVYEQYF
V gene: TRBV7-9; clone size: -; D gene: -; J gene: TRBJ1-6; CDR3 DNA: TGTGCCAGCAGCCCCGCTAGGAACTCACCCCTCCACTTT; CDR3 protein: CASSPARNSPLHF
V gene: TRBV5-1; clone size: -; D gene: TRBD2; J gene: TRBJ2-1; CDR3 DNA: TGCGCCAGCAGCTTGACCCCACCCCTAGCGGGAGGGTACAATGAGCAGTTCTTC; CDR3 protein: CASSLTPPLAGGYNEQFF
V gene: TRBV2; clone size: -; D gene: -; J gene: TRBJ2-7; CDR3 DNA: TGTGCCAGCAGTGCCACAACTACTTACGAGCAGTACTTC; CDR3 protein: CASSATTTYEQYF
V gene: TRBV15; clone size: once; D gene: -; J gene: TRBJ2-7; CDR3 DNA: TGTGCCACCAGCAGAGATCGGGTCAAGGACTACGAGCAGTACTTC; CDR3 protein: CATSRDRVKDYEQYF
V gene: TRBV2; clone size: -; D gene: -; J gene: TRBJ1-5; CDR3 DNA: TGTGCCAGCAGTCTTCAGGGGTTTGAGCAGCCCCAGCATTTT; CDR3 protein: CASSLQGFEQPQHF
V gene: TRBV29-1; clone size: -; D gene: -; J gene: TRBJ1-2; CDR3 DNA: TGCAGCGTCGCCTACGGGGTCGACTATGGCTACACCTTC; CDR3 protein: CSVAYGVDYGYTF
V gene: TRBV7-8; clone size: once; D gene: TRBD1; J gene: TRBJ2-7; CDR3 DNA: TGTGCCATCGCGGACAGGGGTACCTACGAGCAGTACTTC; CDR3 protein: CAIADRGTYEQYF
V gene: TRBV19; clone size: -; D gene: -; J gene: TRBJ1-4; CDR3 DNA: TGTGCCAGTCGCAGTAATGAAAAACTGTTTTTT; CDR3 protein: CASRSNEKLFF
V gene: TRBV18; clone size: -; D gene: TRBD1; J gene: TRBJ2-3; CDR3 DNA: TGTGCCAGCTCGTCCACAGGGGAATTCACAGATACGCAGTATTTT; CDR3 protein: CASSSTGEFTDTQYF
V gene: TRBV5-1; clone size: -; D gene: TRBD2; J gene: TRBJ2-3; CDR3 DNA: TGCGCCAGCAGCTTGGCTAGCGGGAGGGATACGCAGTATTTT; CDR3 protein: CASSLASGRDTQYF
V gene: TRBV30; clone size: -; D gene: TRBD1; J gene: TRBJ1-2; CDR3 DNA: TGTGCCCGCGACAGGGGGCTTAACTATGGCTACACCTTC; CDR3 protein: CARDRGLNYGYTF
V gene: TRBV9; clone size: -; D gene: TRBD1; J gene: TRBJ1-1; CDR3 DNA: TGTGCCAGCAGCCCTAGGACAGGGCCGAACACTGAAGCTTTCTTT; CDR3 protein: CASSPRTGPNTEAFF
V gene: TRBV5-4; clone size: few; D gene: -; J gene: TRBJ1-6; CDR3 DNA: TGTGCCAGCAGCTTGATCAAAGGGGTTCTGGATTCACCCCTCCACTTT; CDR3 protein: CASSLIKGVLDSPLHF
V gene: TRBV4-3; clone size: few; D gene: -; J gene: TRBJ1-4; CDR3 DNA: TGCGCCAGCAGCCAAGATGGGACTGGGTTAGAAAAACTGTTTTTT; CDR3 protein: CASSQDGTGLEKLFF
V gene: TRBV7-9; clone size: -; D gene: -; J gene: TRBJ1-2; CDR3 DNA: TGTGCCAGCAGCTTAGCGCACCTGCCGGATGGCTACACCTTC; CDR3 protein: CASSLAHLPDGYTF
V gene: TRBV11-3; clone size: -; D gene: TRBD2; J gene: TRBJ2-7; CDR3 DNA: TGTGCCAGCAGCGCCGGGGGGGCCAAGGGAGAGCAGTACTTC; CDR3 protein: CASSAGGAKGEQYF
V gene: TRBV10-3; clone size: few; D gene: -; J gene: TRBJ1-2; CDR3 DNA: TGTGCCATCAGTGCCAGCACAGTGGGGCGAGATGGCTACACCTTC; CDR3 protein: CAISASTVGRDGYTF
V gene: TRBV2; clone size: -; D gene: -; J gene: TRBJ1-4; CDR3 DNA: TGTGCCAGCAGATACGGTGAAAAACTGTTTTTT; CDR3 protein: CASRYGEKLFF
V gene: TRBV4-3; clone size: -; D gene: -; J gene: TRBJ1-4; CDR3 DNA: TGCGCCAGCAGCCGGATCCTGGACCCCCGGGCGGGGAAGGGAAAACTGTTTTTT; CDR3 protein: CASSRILDPRAGKGKLFF